This TCR beta chain was profiled in a study of blood T cells in healthy people across ages. Each donor's blood draw was around 9.1 milliliters of peripheral blood. Isolation yielded PBMCs, at least 6 million per sample, in every case. It was with a sample-barcoded 5' primer and a J-beta primer mix that a second PCR of about 6 to 12 cycles was run. Each cDNA molecule carried a tag from a template-switch adaptor that contained 12 random nucleotides. TCRdb reprocessed the 5' RACE reads with MiXCR, giving one entry per CDR3 protein. The sample includes 550,000 to 700,000 distinct CDR3 sequences, approximately 27% of them seen just once. CDR1 ENHRY and CDR2 SYGVKD come from the germline V gene. The CDR3 runs to 15 residues. Trimming shortened V by 4 bases and J by 2 bases, and 12 bases separated the two germline ends.

The receptor was isolated from a woman aged 70-85 years in good health. The chain links TRBV10-3 to TRBJ2-1, with D perhaps given as TRBD1 or TRBD2 (5 bases each). Input material: blood. In DNA form, the CDR3 reads TGTGCCATCAGTGCAGGTCAGGGAGCCTACAATGAGCAGTTCTTC. Translation: CAISAGQGAYNEQFF.